Listed below are T cell receptor beta chains from one sample, sequenced in a study of T cell responses to AZD1222 COVID-19 vaccine. The data were produced by immunoSEQ multiplex PCR, yet TCRdb's version contains in-frame clones alone and is incomplete. The sample comprises about 130,000 clones, 85% to 90% of which are singletons, and around 24% rests with the top ten. The sample here was peripheral blood, taken on day 0 of AZD1222 vaccination. Receptor source: an adult in good health. CDR3s include the opening cysteine and the closing phenylalanine or tryptophan. The D gene is left open where the match is weak. Where a row states a size, it is once, few, many or the class of an expanded clone; other rows omit it.

>TRBJ1-6|.|.|TRBV5-8
CASSFGAANSPLHF
TGTGCCAGCAGCTTTGGAGCAGCTAATTCACCCCTCCACTTT
>TRBJ2-1|.|.|TRBV27
CASSFLLRGSSYNEQFF
TGTGCCAGCAGTTTCCTCCTAAGGGGGAGCTCCTACAATGAGCAGTTCTTC
>TRBJ2-1|.|.|TRBV11-2
CASSSFTSYNEQFF
TGTGCCAGCAGCTCGTTTACCTCCTACAATGAGCAGTTCTTC
>TRBJ2-1|.|.|TRBV29-1
CSVVPGPPRNEQFF
TGCAGCGTAGTACCGGGCCCCCCGAGAAATGAGCAGTTCTTC
>TRBJ2-2|TRBD1|once|TRBV5-6
CASSSVQGARELFF
TGTGCCAGCAGCTCCGTTCAGGGGGCCCGGGAGCTGTTTTTT
>TRBJ1-5|.|.|TRBV7-9
CASSLRGSPDQPQHF
TGTGCCAGCAGCTTAAGGGGAAGTCCCGATCAGCCCCAGCATTTT
>TRBJ1-6|.|.|TRBV4-1
CASSHERSGALHF
TGCGCCAGCAGCCATGAAAGGTCGGGAGCCCTCCACTTT
>TRBJ1-1|.|.|TRBV11-2
CASSPGPATEAFF
TGTGCCAGCAGCCCGGGACCAGCCACTGAAGCTTTCTTT
>TRBJ2-3|TRBD1|.|TRBV7-2
CASSPPGQGRTQYF
TGTGCCAGCAGCCCCCCAGGACAGGGGCGGACGCAGTATTTT
>TRBJ1-4|.|.|TRBV10-3
CAISGDSGSTNEKLFF
TGTGCCATCAGCGGGGATTCGGGGTCTACTAATGAAAAACTGTTTTTT
>TRBJ1-6|.|.|TRBV6-5
CASRPGAGASPLHF
TGTGCCAGCAGGCCGGGGGCTGGTGCTTCACCCCTCCACTTT
>TRBJ2-1|.|.|TRBV11-3
CASSFSGTGEQFF
TGTGCCAGCAGCTTTTCCGGGACTGGCGAGCAGTTCTTC
>TRBJ1-1|TRBD1|.|TRBV6-5
CASSYGGTGENTEAFF
TGTGCCAGCAGTTACGGGGGGACAGGTGAGAACACTGAAGCTTTCTTT
>TRBJ1-3|.|.|TRBV2
CASSQSTVSGNTIYF
TGTGCCAGCAGTCAGTCGACAGTATCTGGAAACACCATATATTTT
>TRBJ2-2|TRBD1|.|TRBV4-2
CASSPGQGPGELFF
TGTGCCAGCAGCCCCGGACAGGGCCCCGGGGAGCTGTTTTTT
>TRBJ1-2|TRBD1|.|TRBV7-2
CASSLEGQTDFSYGYTF
TGTGCCAGCAGCTTAGAGGGACAGACCGACTTCAGCTATGGCTACACCTTC
>TRBJ1-5|.|.|TRBV21-1
CASGQARYYGPQHF
TGTGCCAGCGGACAGGCCCGATATTATGGGCCCCAGCATTTT
>TRBJ2-3|.|once|TRBV11-2
CASSLGGGPDTQYF
TGTGCCAGCAGCTTAGGCGGGGGCCCAGATACGCAGTATTTT
>TRBJ2-2|TRBD1|.|TRBV2
CASTGQGAAGELFF
TGTGCCAGCACCGGACAGGGGGCGGCCGGGGAGCTGTTTTTT
>TRBJ2-3|.|once|TRBV5-1
CASSSGPLDTQYF
TGCGCCAGCAGCTCCGGCCCCCTAGATACGCAGTATTTT
>TRBJ2-4|.|.|TRBV19
CASSIMGDSKNIQYF
TGTGCCAGTAGTATAATGGGGGACTCTAAAAACATTCAGTACTTC
>TRBJ2-7|TRBD2|.|TRBV6-6
CASNLAGIDYEQYF
TGTGCCAGCAATTTAGCGGGGATCGACTACGAGCAGTACTTC
>TRBJ1-1|TRBD1|.|TRBV10-3
CAVAQTGENTEAFF
TGTGCCGTGGCCCAGACAGGGGAAAACACTGAAGCTTTCTTT
>TRBJ1-1|TRBD1|.|TRBV18
CASSPEGARDTEAFF
TGTGCCAGCTCACCTGAGGGGGCGAGGGATACTGAAGCTTTCTTT
>TRBJ2-1|.|.|TRBV7-2
CASSPTLGSYNEQFF
TGTGCCAGCAGCCCCACCCTCGGGTCCTACAATGAGCAGTTCTTC
>TRBJ2-1|TRBD1|.|TRBV30
CAWSRGGNSREQFF
TGTGCCTGGAGTAGAGGGGGCAACAGTCGTGAGCAGTTCTTC
>TRBJ2-3|.|.|TRBV6-2/TRBV6-3
CASSPSRVSTDTQYF
TGTGCCAGCAGCCCCTCTAGGGTCAGCACAGATACGCAGTATTTT
>TRBJ1-5|.|.|TRBV18
CASSPLARGGYSNQPQHF
TGTGCCAGCTCACCACTTGCCAGGGGAGGGTATAGCAATCAGCCCCAGCATTTT
>TRBJ2-1|TRBD2|few|TRBV27
CASSPLSGGALDEQFF
TGTGCCAGCAGCCCCCTTAGCGGGGGGGCTCTAGATGAGCAGTTCTTC